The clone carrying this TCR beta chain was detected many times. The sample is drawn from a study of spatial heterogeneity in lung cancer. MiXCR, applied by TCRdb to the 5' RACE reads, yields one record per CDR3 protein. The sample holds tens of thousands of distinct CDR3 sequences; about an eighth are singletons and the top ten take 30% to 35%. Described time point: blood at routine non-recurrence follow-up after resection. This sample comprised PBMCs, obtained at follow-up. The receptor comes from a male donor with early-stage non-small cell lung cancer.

The DNA for the CDR3 is TGTGCCAGCAGCTTAGGCCCTCTTTCCATAGGGACCCAGTACTTC. This translates into CASSLGPLSIGTQYF. V and J are TRBV7-8 and TRBJ2-5, with unresolved D. Germline V gives CDR1 SGHVS, CDR2 FQNEAQ. The CDR3 is 15 amino acids. Trimming left V 1 base short and J 7 bases short, with 16 bases between.